A selection of T cell receptor beta chains follows, all from one sample in a study of control samples from healthy donors and cancer patients. The protocol was immunoSEQ multiplex PCR, while the TCRdb copy is restricted to in-frame clones and leaves out a portion. This table holds about 120,000 clones, about 93% found once. The source material was blood. Receptors originate from a young man in good health. The CDR3 runs from the conserved cysteine through the conserved F or W. A D gene is named only where the DNA matches it firmly. Clone size is given for some rows only: seen once, a few or many times, or a class if the clone is expanded.

. TRBJ1-1 13 . TRBV5-1 CASSLGSYTEAFF TGCGCCAGCAGCCTGGGGTCTTACACTGAAGCTTTCTTT
TRBD1 TRBJ1-2 17 . TRBV5-1 CASSLSPTGQGGSGYTF TGCGCCAGCAGCTTGAGCCCCACAGGACAGGGGGGAAGTGGCTACACCTTC
. TRBJ1-2 14 . TRBV6-5 CASYGGPPDYGYTF TGTGCCAGCTATGGGGGCCCGCCCGACTATGGCTACACCTTC
. TRBJ2-1 14 . TRBV13 CASSFPNRPGEQFF TGTGCCAGCAGCTTTCCGAACCGCCCCGGTGAGCAGTTCTTC
. TRBJ1-6 15 . TRBV27 CASRMGTGGNSPLHF TGTGCCAGCAGAATGGGTACCGGGGGTAATTCACCCCTCCACTTT
TRBD2 TRBJ2-3 19 once TRBV7-2 CASSLRVAGALNNTDTQYF TGTGCCAGCAGCTTACGTGTAGCGGGGGCGCTAAATAATACAGATACGCAGTATTTT
TRBD1 TRBJ1-5 18 . TRBV23-1 CASSQPPRQGGCRKPQHF TGCGCCAGCAGTCAACCCCCTCGACAGGGGGGCTGTAGGAAGCCCCAGCATTTT
. TRBJ1-1 14 . TRBV5-8 CASSRDRRNTEAFF TGTGCCAGCAGCCGAGACAGGAGGAACACTGAAGCTTTCTTT
. TRBJ1-4 14 . TRBV16 CASSHRGRDEKLFF TGTGCCAGCAGCCATCGGGGGCGAGATGAAAAACTGTTTTTT
TRBD2 TRBJ2-1 18 . TRBV5-1 CASSGYAGTSGGDNEQFF TGCGCCAGCAGCGGCTATGCCGGGACTAGCGGGGGGGACAATGAGCAGTTCTTC
TRBD1 TRBJ1-2 14 . TRBV6-2/TRBV6-3 CASSTDRAVRGYTF TGTGCCAGCAGTACCGACAGGGCGGTGAGAGGCTACACCTTC
TRBD1 TRBJ1-1 13 . TRBV12-3/TRBV12-4 CASSSQGDTEAFF TGTGCCAGCAGTTCTCAGGGGGACACTGAAGCTTTCTTT
. TRBJ1-1 15 . TRBV7-9 CASSRNREMVTEAFF TGTGCCAGCAGTCGCAACAGGGAGATGGTCACTGAAGCTTTCTTT
TRBD1 TRBJ1-3 14 . TRBV5-1 CASSLGQVENTIYF TGCGCCAGCAGCCTTGGACAGGTCGAAAACACCATATATTTT
TRBD1 TRBJ2-2 17 . TRBV27 CASSLGTGPFRSGELFF TGTGCCAGCAGTCTGGGGACAGGGCCCTTCAGGAGCGGGGAGCTGTTTTTT
. TRBJ1-5 15 . TRBV19 CASSIKGQGDQPQHF TGTGCCAGTAGTATCAAGGGGCAAGGCGATCAGCCCCAGCATTTT
. TRBJ1-1 14 . TRBV5-8 CASSPRAANTEAFF TGTGCCAGCAGCCCTAGGGCGGCGAACACTGAAGCTTTCTTT
. TRBJ2-2 13 . TRBV10-3 CAIRATNTGELFF TGTGCCATCAGGGCAACTAACACCGGGGAGCTGTTTTTT
. TRBJ1-5 14 . TRBV5-5 CASSMDSGGVPQHF TGTGCCAGCAGCATGGACAGTGGAGGAGTACCCCAGCATTTT
. TRBJ1-5 16 . TRBV28 CAIQLRSYYSNQPQHF TGTGCCATCCAGTTACGAAGTTACTATAGCAATCAGCCCCAGCATTTT
. TRBJ2-3 19 once TRBV10-3 CAISESQQGGARSTDTQYF TGTGCCATCAGTGAGTCGCAGCAGGGGGGGGCCCGGAGCACAGATACGCAGTATTTT
TRBD1 TRBJ1-4 15 . TRBV5-4 CASSSVGQGNEKLFF TGTGCCAGCAGCTCCGTGGGACAGGGGAATGAAAAACTGTTTTTT
TRBD1 TRBJ1-6 15 . TRBV5-8 CASSLLGQGRSPLHF TGTGCCAGCAGCTTGTTGGGACAGGGACGGTCACCCCTCCACTTT
. TRBJ1-3 16 . TRBV16 CASSQSAGEYGNTIYF TGTGCCAGCAGCCAATCTGCTGGGGAGTATGGAAACACCATATATTTT
TRBD2 TRBJ2-3 17 . TRBV6-4 CASSEDGLAGSRNTQYF TGTGCCAGCAGTGAGGACGGACTAGCGGGGAGCAGGAATACGCAGTATTTT
. TRBJ2-1 12 . TRBV4-1 CASSRGIGEQFF TGCGCCAGCAGCCGAGGGATCGGGGAGCAGTTCTTC
. TRBJ2-2 16 once TRBV6-5 CASSYSRGEWTGELFF TGTGCCAGCAGTTACTCGAGGGGGGAGTGGACCGGGGAGCTGTTTTTT
TRBD1 TRBJ1-1 15 once TRBV19 CASTSMGQPNTEAFF TGTGCCAGTACTTCGATGGGACAGCCAAACACTGAAGCTTTCTTT
TRBD1 TRBJ1-6 16 . TRBV4-1 CASSPPRPGGGSPLHF TGCGCCAGCAGCCCGCCAAGGCCAGGGGGGGGTTCACCCCTCCACTTT
. TRBJ2-1 12 . TRBV30 CAWIRAGGEQFF TGTGCCTGGATAAGGGCTGGAGGTGAGCAGTTCTTC